These 29 T cell receptor beta chains share one sample of origin, sequenced in a study of response to subunit inactivated influenza vaccine. One entry per CDR3 protein results from TCRdb running MiXCR on the RT-PCR reads. Here the sample spans hundreds of thousands of distinct CDR3 sequences, 14% being singletons. Here the sequenced sample was PBMCs from blood, taken less than 15 days before vaccination. The receptors stem from a man aged 50 or older who received an inactivated influenza vaccine.

This clonotype has ten or more counts. The chain uses TRBV3-1 and TRBJ2-7, with 7 bases lining up with TRBD1. With 2 bases clipped from V and 7 bases from J, the junction kept 5 bases outside the gene matches. The CDR3 contains 13 residues. Germline V CDR1 and CDR2: LGHDT, YNNKEL (reference sequence). The CDR3 DNA is TGTGCCAGCAGCCAATATCCAGGGGGTGAGCAGTACTTC. Amino acid sequence: CASSQYPGGEQYF.

The sample holds many counts of this clonotype. The DNA for the CDR3 is TGTGCCAGCAGTTTATCGGAGAATCTGAATGAGCAGTTCTTC. This encodes CASSLSENLNEQFF. The V gene is TRBV27, the J gene TRBJ2-1; no reliable D call. This CDR3 has 14 residues. CDR1 is MNHEY, CDR2 SMNVEV, per germline (reference sequence). V lost 0 bases to trimming and J lost 7 bases, with 10 bases between them.

This CDR3 is CASSPQPTEAFF. The CDR3 DNA reads as TGTGCCAGCAGCCCGCAGCCAACTGAAGCTTTCTTT. The genes are TRBV7-9 and TRBJ1-1, with D unresolved. Deletions cut 5 bases from V and 5 bases from J, with 9 bases between. The CDR3 covers 12 residues. Germline CDR1 and CDR2: SEHNR and FQNEAQ (reference sequence). Full variable domain (missing parts from reference TRBV7-9 and TRBJ1-1): DTGVSQNPRHKITKRGQNVTFRCDPISEHNRLYWYRQTLGQGPEFLTYFQNEAQLEKSRLLSDRFSAERPKGSFSTLEIQRTEQGDSAMYLCASSPQPTEAFFGQGTRLTVV.

V usage is TRBV13 and J usage is TRBJ2-3, with TRBD2 identical over 14 bases. J lost 7 bases, V lost 5 bases, and 8 bases had no gene match. In germline, CDR1 is PRHDT, CDR2 FYEKMQ (reference sequence). The CDR3 has 16 residues. This CDR3 is CASSARTSGRIYTQYF. As DNA, the CDR3 is TGTGCCAGCAGCGCCCGGACTAGCGGGAGGATATATACGCAGTATTTT. The whole variable domain, remainder taken from reference TRBV13 and TRBJ2-3, is AAGVIQSPRHLIKEKRETATLKCYPIPRHDTVYWYQQGPGQDPQFLISFYEKMQSDKGSIPDRFSAQQFSDYHSELNMSSLELGDSALYFCASSARTSGRIYTQYFGPGTRLTVL.

This clonotype was seen many times. J is TRBJ1-1 and V is TRBV2; TRBD1 might be the D (5 bases). Germline values: CDR1 SNHLY, CDR2 FYNNEI. Between the trimmed V and J ends, which lost 8 bases and 6 bases, there was a span of 16 bases. The CDR3 is 13 residues long. CDR3 nucleotide sequence: TGTGCCAGCGAAAGGGACTGGTACTCTGAAGCTTTCTTT. Translating gives CASERDWYSEAFF.

This clonotype was seen only a few times. Germline and junction disagree at one end, which may indicate a read error. This chain uses TRBV15 with TRBJ2-3; 8 nucleotides line up with TRBD2. This CDR3 region has 16 residues. Germline V lookup: CDR1 LNHNV, CDR2 YYDKDF (reference sequence). The DNA of the CDR3 is TGTGCCACCAGCTCTCAGCGGGGGTCTGGTGCAGATGCGCAGTATTTT. Translation: CATSSQRGSGADAQYF.

This clonotype was counted at least ten times. CDR3 nucleotide sequence: TGTGCCAGCAGCTTAGACGCTCGAGGGAATGAGCAGTTCTTC. Translating gives CASSLDARGNEQFF. This chain uses TRBV7-2 with TRBJ2-1, with a tentative D call TRBD2 (5 bases). The CDR3 covers 14 residues. Germline CDR1 and CDR2: SGHTA and FQGNSA. V was pared by 1 base and J by 7 bases, with 11 bases between.

CDR3 in amino acids: CASSLAVGHWEGEQYF. In nucleotides, the CDR3 is TGTGCCAGCAGCTTAGCTGTCGGACATTGGGAAGGGGAGCAGTACTTC. The chain is built from TRBV7-2 and TRBJ2-7; weak D call: TRBD1 (5 bases). This CDR3 has 16 amino acids. CDR1 SGHTA and CDR2 FQGNSA come from the germline V gene. Between the trimmed V and J ends, which lost 0 bases and 7 bases, there was a span of 19 bases.

The sample holds many counts of this clonotype. The CDR3 loop reads CASSFSPNEQFF. Here the CDR3 DNA reads TGTGCCAGCAGCTTTAGTCCCAATGAGCAGTTCTTC. The V gene is TRBV7-9, the J gene TRBJ2-1; D is ambiguous. The CDR3 runs to 12 residues. The germline V gene encodes CDR1 SEHNR and CDR2 FQNEAQ (reference sequence). Trimming removed 3 bases from V and 6 bases from J, with 6 bases in between.

This clonotype appeared a few times. J is TRBJ2-5 and V is TRBV27; the D gene is possibly TRBD2 (6 bases). The CDR3 totals 15 residues. The germline V gene encodes CDR1 MNHEY and CDR2 SMNVEV (reference sequence). V gave up 6 bases and J gave up 5 bases, with 19 bases separating them. DNA of the CDR3: TGTGCCAGCAGCCGATCCTTCGGGAGCCAGGAGACCCAGTACTTC. This translates into CASSRSFGSQETQYF.

The chain uses TRBV9 and TRBJ1-2; D gene ambiguous. The CDR3 extends over 15 amino acids. Germline CDR1 and CDR2: SGDLS and YYNGEE. V was trimmed by 3 bases and J by 3 bases, leaving 15 bases between them. The CDR3 DNA follows: TGTGCCAGCAGCGCAGACGAGGGTTCCTACTATGGCTACACCTTC. Its protein is CASSADEGSYYGYTF. The full variable domain, completed using reference TRBV9 and TRBJ1-2, is DSGVTQTPKHLITATGQRVTLRCSPRSGDLSVYWYQQSLDQGLQFLIQYYNGEERAKGNILERFSAQQFPDLHSELNLSSLELGDSALYFCASSADEGSYYGYTFGSGTRLTVV.

This clonotype appeared a few times. The J gene is TRBJ1-1, the V gene TRBV11-2, with D possibly being TRBD1 (5 bases). This CDR3 region has 15 residues. Germline V lookup: CDR1 SGHAT, CDR2 FQNNGV. Trimming removed 0 bases from V and 7 bases from J, with 15 bases in between. This chain's CDR3 is CASSLEGVWAFEAFF. CDR3 nucleotides: TGTGCCAGCAGCTTAGAAGGGGTATGGGCGTTTGAAGCTTTCTTT.

This clonotype was recorded a few times. The chain uses TRBV27 and TRBJ1-1; TRBD1 aligns across 11 bases. CDR1 and CDR2 (germline): MNHEY, SMNVEV (reference sequence). CDR3 length: 15 amino acids. V lost 9 bases, J lost 3 bases, and 9 bases stayed unmatched. The CDR3 reads CASKRGQGADTEAFF. The CDR3 nucleotides are TGTGCCAGTAAGAGAGGACAGGGGGCGGACACTGAAGCTTTCTTT.

This clonotype was picked up a small number of times. The chain recombines TRBV6-1 with TRBJ2-5; the match to TRBD1 covers 7 bases. The CDR3 has 15 amino acids. Germline values: CDR1 MNHNS, CDR2 SASEGT. Trimming took 8 bases from V and 4 from J; bases not matched to a gene: 13. The CDR3 is CASRRGTAALETQYF. The DNA for the CDR3 is TGTGCCAGCCGGAGAGGGACAGCGGCCCTAGAGACCCAGTACTTC.

This clonotype has a handful of counts. The chain is built from TRBV20-1 and TRBJ1-1; no firm D call. V lost 3 bases and J lost 3, with 11 bases in between. The CDR3 is 13 amino acids. Looked up from germline, CDR1 is DFQATT and CDR2 is SNEGSKA (reference sequence). The DNA of the CDR3 is TGCAGTGCTAGCTCCGGGCGCGACACTGAAGCTTTCTTT. It codes for CSASSGRDTEAFF.

This clonotype was detected only a few times. The rearrangement joins TRBV15 to TRBJ2-1; the match to TRBD1 covers 7 bases. This CDR3 is 14 amino acids long. Germline CDR1 LNHNV, CDR2 YYDKDF (reference sequence). V trimming: 8 bases; J trimming: 3 bases; junction bases outside the gene matches: 7. The CDR3 DNA follows: TGTGCCACCGGGATAGGGACAGTCTACAATGAGCAGTTCTTC. Translation: CATGIGTVYNEQFF.

J is TRBJ2-5 and V is TRBV5-5; D gene unclear. The length of the CDR3 is 16 residues. V lost 4 bases, J lost 1 base, and 17 bases lay in between. CDR1 and CDR2 (germline): SGHKS, YYEKEE (reference sequence). The CDR3 sequence is CASSTTRWASQETQYF. The DNA of the CDR3 is TGTGCCAGCAGCACAACCCGGTGGGCCTCCCAAGAGACCCAGTACTTC.

This clonotype was detected a few times. This chain connects TRBV10-2 to TRBJ2-5, with D possibly matching TRBD2 (5 bases). V lost 3 bases and J 4 bases, leaving 18 bases between the germline ends. CDR1 is WSHSY, CDR2 SAAADI, per germline. This CDR3 is built from 16 residues. As DNA, the CDR3 is TGCGCCAGCAGTGATTTGGAACGCCGGAGGACAGAGACCCAGTACTTC. It specifies CASSDLERRRTETQYF.

CDR3 loop: CASSQIRVQGFDEQFF. CDR3 in DNA: TGTGCCAGCAGCCAAATCCGGGTACAGGGGTTCGATGAGCAGTTCTTC. The V and J genes are TRBV3-1 and TRBJ2-1, with TRBD1 identical over 7 bases. In germline, CDR1 is LGHDT, CDR2 YNNKEL (reference sequence). The ends lost 2 bases at V and 8 bases at J; junction bases unmatched: 12. CDR3 length equals 16 residues.

The V and J genes are TRBV6-5 and TRBJ1-3; D remains ambiguous. Trimming removed 8 bases from V and 2 bases from J, with 10 bases in between. Looked up from germline, CDR1 is MNHEY and CDR2 is SVGAGI. The CDR3 spans 13 residues. CDR3 DNA: TGTGCCAGCGGGTACGGAGCTGGAAACACCATATATTTT. It codes for CASGYGAGNTIYF.

This clonotype was recorded a few times. The rearrangement joins TRBV7-2 to TRBJ2-1; 8 bases are a match to TRBD2. The germline CDR1 and CDR2 sequences are SGHTA and FQGNSA. Losses at the gene ends were 2 bases for V and 3 bases for J; bases not matched to a gene: 9. The CDR3 extends over 17 amino acids. CDR3 region: CASSLLLAASFYNEQFF. The CDR3 DNA sequence: TGTGCCAGCAGCTTATTACTAGCGGCTTCCTTCTACAATGAGCAGTTCTTC.

This clonotype was seen at least ten times. The gene calls are TRBV12-3 or TRBV12-4 and TRBJ1-5, with 7 bases fitting TRBD1. The CDR3 covers 13 residues. V shed 6 bases, J shed 7 bases, and the junction held 6 bases outside the gene matches. In DNA form, the CDR3 reads TGTGCCAGCAGCTTGGGCAGGGGGCAGCCCCAGCATTTT. It is translated as CASSLGRGQPQHF.

The J gene is TRBJ2-5, the V gene TRBV4-1, with 11 bases fitting TRBD2. J lost 3 bases, V lost 0 bases, and 9 bases had no gene match. The CDR3 contains 18 residues. From germline, CDR1 is MGHRA and CDR2 YSYEKL. CDR3 in amino acids: CASSQDGRLAGYKETQYF. The CDR3 DNA follows: TGCGCCAGCAGCCAAGATGGCCGACTAGCGGGGTATAAAGAGACCCAGTACTTC.

This clonotype has more than one count but fewer than ten. V is TRBV6-2 or TRBV6-3 and J is TRBJ1-4; perhaps TRBD1 as D (5 bases). This CDR3 has 16 amino acids. V was cut by 3 bases and J by 5 bases, with 16 bases left in between. Germline assignment: CDR1 MNHEY and CDR2 SVGEGT. CDR3 nucleotides: TGTGCCAGCAGTTATAATCGCGGGGCAAGCAATGAAAAACTGTTTTTT. This encodes CASSYNRGASNEKLFF.

The table lists this clonotype with a few counts. The rearrangement links TRBV11-2 to TRBJ1-1, with a tentative D call TRBD1 (5 bases). Germline CDR1 reads SGHAT; CDR2 reads FQNNGV. The V gene lost 5 bases and the J gene lost 0 bases, with 13 bases spanning the gap. This CDR3 has 15 amino acids. CDR3 in amino acids: CASSGEDKMNTEAFF. The CDR3 DNA sequence: TGTGCCAGCAGCGGCGAGGACAAGATGAACACTGAAGCTTTCTTT.

The CDR3 nucleotides are TGCAGTGCTAGACACAGACAAGAGACCCAGTACTTC. Amino acids: CSARHRQETQYF. The chain has TRBV20-1 and TRBJ2-5, with D unresolved. Germline V gene lookup returns CDR1 DFQATT and CDR2 SNEGSKA (reference sequence). Trimming pared 2 bases from V and 2 bases from J, leaving 6 bases between. The CDR3 extends over 12 amino acids.

This clonotype has only a few counts. The V gene is TRBV4-3, the J gene TRBJ2-2; the D is unclear. V was shortened by 1 base and J by 5 bases, with 11 bases between the two germline ends. The CDR3 sequence is 15 residues long. Germline assignment: CDR1 LGHNA and CDR2 YSLEER. DNA for the CDR3: TGCGCCAGCAGCCAAGTTTCCTGGCTGACCGGGGAGCTGTTTTTT. Amino acids: CASSQVSWLTGELFF.

In DNA, the CDR3 is TGTGCCTTCCGGGACGTTCGATCTGGGGCCAACGTCCTGACTTTC. Its translation: CAFRDVRSGANVLTF. V usage is TRBV19 and J usage is TRBJ2-6, with D perhaps given as TRBD1 or TRBD2 (5 bases each). Germline loops: CDR1 LNHDA, CDR2 SQIVND (reference sequence). The V and J ends lost 11 bases and 1 base respectively, with 15 bases between them. The CDR3 runs 15 residues.

The rearrangement joins TRBV6-1 to TRBJ1-4; D is perhaps TRBD1 (5 bases). The CDR3 runs to 16 residues. V lost 3 bases and J 8 bases, leaving 19 bases between the germline ends. CDR1 MNHNS and CDR2 SASEGT come from the germline V gene. CDR3 in amino acids: CASSDSWGRVAEKLFF. The CDR3, as DNA: TGTGCCAGCAGTGATTCGTGGGGCAGGGTTGCAGAAAAACTGTTTTTT.